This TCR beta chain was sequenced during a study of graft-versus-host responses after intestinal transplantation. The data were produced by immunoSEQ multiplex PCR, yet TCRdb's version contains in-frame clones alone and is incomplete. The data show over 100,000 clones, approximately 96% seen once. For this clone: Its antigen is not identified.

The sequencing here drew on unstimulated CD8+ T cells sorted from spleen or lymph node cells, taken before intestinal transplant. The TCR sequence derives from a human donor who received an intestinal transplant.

CDR3 nucleotides: TGTGCCAGCAGCTTAGGACCGGGACAGGGGTACGAGCAGTACTTC. Protein product: CASSLGPGQGYEQYF. V usage is TRBV5-6 and J usage is TRBJ2-7; 10 bases map to TRBD1. CDR1 and CDR2 from the germline V gene are SGHDT and YYEEEE. Trimming at V came to 2 bases and at J to 4 bases, leaving 6 bases not matched to a gene. This CDR3 region has 15 residues.